A single sample gave rise to the 18 T cell receptor beta chains below, sequenced in a study of OX40 agonist ivuxolimab in advanced cancers. Sequenced by immunoSEQ multiplex PCR; TCRdb stores in-frame clones only, minus some. The table lists 98,000 or so clones, less than 90% of them singletons, with 0.82% in the top ten. Source: CD4+ or CD8+ T cells sorted from blood, taken in a trial of the OX40 agonist ivuxolimab. The receptors shown here come from an adult with an advanced solid tumor such as melanoma, head and neck, liver or kidney cancer.

This sequence joins TRBV11-2 and TRBJ1-1; tentative D call: TRBD1 (6 bases). CDR1 and CDR2 from the germline V gene are SGHAT and FQNNGV. Trimming pared 5 bases from V and 4 bases from J, leaving 14 bases between. This CDR3 is built from 14 residues. CDR3 in amino acids: CASSLTGSGTEAFF. The CDR3 region has the DNA TGTGCCAGCAGCCTCACAGGGTCGGGCACTGAAGCTTTCTTT.

This clone has just one count. The chain is built from TRBV7-8 and TRBJ1-4, with D perhaps TRBD1 (5 bases). Looked up from germline, CDR1 is SGHVS and CDR2 is FQNEAQ. V gave up 1 base and J gave up 5 bases, with 11 bases separating them. This CDR3 has 15 amino acids. The CDR3 here is CASSLGGMGNEKLFF. CDR3 DNA: TGTGCCAGCAGCTTAGGGGGGATGGGGAATGAAAAACTGTTTTTT.

The V call is TRBV5-1, the J call TRBJ1-1; tentative D call: TRBD1 (6 bases). CDR1 SGHRS and CDR2 YFSETQ come from the germline V gene. Trimming removed 3 bases from V and 1 base from J, with 13 bases in between. This CDR3 is built from 15 residues. The DNA of the CDR3 is TGCGCCAGCAGCTCGTCGACAGGCTCGAACACTGAAGCTTTCTTT. Translated: CASSSSTGSNTEAFF. The whole variable domain, filled in from reference TRBV5-1 and TRBJ1-1, reads KAGVTQTPRYLIKTRGQQVTLSCSPISGHRSVSWYQQTPGQGLQFLFEYFSETQRNKGNFPGRFSGRQFSNSRSEMNVSTLELGDSALYLCASSSSTGSNTEAFFGQGTRLTVV.

This clone was seen a few times. V and J are TRBV6-5 and TRBJ1-2; the D gene is possibly TRBD1 (5 bases). The CDR3 has 15 amino acids. CDR1 MNHEY and CDR2 SVGAGI come from the germline V gene. Trimming removed 0 bases at V and 4 bases at J, with 12 bases between. The CDR3 is CASSYSDDRPYGYTF. The CDR3 nucleotides are TGTGCCAGCAGTTACTCGGACGACAGACCCTATGGCTACACCTTC.

The V gene is TRBV18, the J gene TRBJ2-7; 7 nucleotides match TRBD1. Per the germline V gene, CDR1 is KGHSH and CDR2 is LQKENI. V lost 2 bases and J lost 6; bases outside the gene matches: 1. The CDR3 consists of 12 residues. CDR3 sequence reads: CASSPSGGEQYF. For the CDR3, the DNA is TGTGCCAGCTCACCATCAGGGGGCGAGCAGTACTTC.

The chain combines TRBV16 with TRBJ1-1; D call uncertain. With 6 bases removed from V and 8 bases from J, the gap between germline ends came to 13 bases. This CDR3 has 12 amino acids. Germline CDR1 KGHSY, CDR2 FQNENV. CDR3 protein: CASRSVGSEAFF. CDR3 bases: TGTGCCAGCAGATCAGTGGGGTCAGAAGCTTTCTTT.

This clone came up once. The J gene is TRBJ2-2, the V gene TRBV19; 7 positions match TRBD1. V gave up 9 bases and J gave up 4 bases; unmatched junction bases: 11. Per germline, CDR1 LNHDA and CDR2 SQIVND (reference sequence). The CDR3 spans 15 residues. Here the CDR3 reads CASEGQSKITGELFF. The CDR3, as DNA: TGTGCCAGCGAGGGACAGTCAAAAATCACCGGGGAGCTGTTTTTT.

This chain connects TRBV5-4 to TRBJ1-4, with TRBD1 matching 7 bases. This CDR3 comprises 13 residues. Germline CDR1 reads SGHNT; CDR2 reads YYREEE (reference sequence). V was clipped by 4 bases and J by 8 bases; unmatched bases: 5. For the CDR3, the DNA is TGTGCCAGCAGCAGGGGGCGCGGGGAAAAACTGTTTTTT. As protein: CASSRGRGEKLFF.

The chain links TRBV21-1 to TRBJ2-7; no check of the table's D call, TRBD2, against the DNA was made. TRBV21-1 is noted as a pseudogene. The CDR3 extends over 14 amino acids. The CDR3 DNA sequence: TGTGCCAGCAGCATTCCACGGGAAAGGTACGAGCAGTACGTC. Its translation is CASSIPRERYEQYV.

V and J are TRBV28 and TRBJ1-2; no clear D gene. The germline V gene has CDR1 MDHEN and CDR2 SYDVKM. The CDR3 has 13 residues. V gave up 10 bases and J gave up 3 bases, with 15 bases separating them. The CDR3 here is CATQIGVYYGYTF. The DNA of the CDR3 is TGTGCCACTCAAATAGGTGTTTACTATGGCTACACCTTC.

The chain is built from TRBV19 and TRBJ1-2; 9 bases agree with TRBD1. There are 15 residues in the CDR3. The germline gives CDR1 LNHDA, CDR2 SQIVND (reference sequence). Trimming at V came to 10 bases and at J to 3 bases, leaving 12 bases not matched to a gene. The CDR3 nucleotides are TGTGCCACCCGCCTCGGACAGGGGTATTACTATGGCTACACCTTC. Residues: CATRLGQGYYYGYTF.

The CDR3 loop is CASSPARVAGNNEQFF. CDR3 nucleotide sequence: TGTGCCAGCAGCCCCGCGCGGGTAGCGGGTAACAATGAGCAGTTCTTC. The rearrangement links TRBV7-3 to TRBJ2-1; 7 bases line up with TRBD2. Germline V gives CDR1 SGHTA, CDR2 FQGTGA. The CDR3 loop spans 16 amino acids. J gave up 5 bases and V 5 bases, and 12 bases lay outside the gene matches.

This chain connects TRBV7-9 to TRBJ1-2; D remains ambiguous. V was trimmed by 1 base and J by 8 bases, leaving 11 bases between them. Looked up from germline, CDR1 is SEHNR and CDR2 is FQNEAQ (reference sequence). The CDR3 has 13 amino acids. The CDR3 protein is CASSLEGERGYTF. The CDR3 bases are TGTGCCAGCAGCTTAGAGGGAGAGCGGGGCTACACCTTC.

In the case of this clone: A read error may be the cause here, since a much bigger clone is one base away. The sample carries other DNA sequences with the same CDR3. The chain links TRBV6-6 to TRBJ2-2, with TRBD1 as a possible D gene (5 bases). CDR3 length: 14 amino acids. CDR1 and CDR2 from the germline V gene are MNHNY and SVGAGI (reference sequence). V was pared by 7 bases and J by 1 base, with 10 bases between. CDR3 in amino acids: CASTLDRNTGELFF. The CDR3 bases are TGTGCCAGCACCCTAGACAGGAACACCGGGGAGCTGTTTTTT.

The chain links TRBV19 to TRBJ1-1, with D possibly TRBD1 on 6 matching bases. The germline CDR1 and CDR2 sequences are LNHDA and SQIVND (reference sequence). The CDR3 runs 15 residues. V shed 4 bases and J shed 1 base, with 13 bases lying between them. This chain's CDR3 is CASSTWTATNTEAFF. The CDR3 DNA reads TGTGCCAGTAGTACCTGGACAGCTACGAACACTGAAGCTTTCTTT.

The chain couples TRBV2 to TRBJ1-5; D uncertain. V shed 7 bases and J shed 0 bases, with 7 bases lying between them. The CDR3 is made up of 13 amino acids. CDR1 and CDR2 (germline): SNHLY, FYNNEI. The CDR3 DNA reads as TGTGCCAGCATCCGGGATAGCAATCAGCCCCAGCATTTT. Protein product: CASIRDSNQPQHF.

The rearrangement uses TRBV5-1 and TRBJ1-2, with D uncertain. The CDR3 length is 14 residues. Germline CDR1 is SGHRS and CDR2 is YFSETQ. The V end lost 0 bases, the J end lost 4 bases, and 10 bases lay between the germline ends. DNA for the CDR3: TGCGCCAGCAGCTTGGACAGCCCTTTCTATGGCTACACCTTC. It is translated as CASSLDSPFYGYTF.

This rearrangement joins TRBV28 to TRBJ1-1; no firm D call. Trimming shortened V by 8 bases and J by 6 bases, and 16 bases separated the two germline ends. Germline values: CDR1 MDHEN, CDR2 SYDVKM. The CDR3 spans 13 residues. The CDR3 sequence: CASGLPNAAEAFF. The CDR3 nucleotides read TGTGCCAGCGGGCTGCCGAACGCGGCTGAAGCTTTCTTT.